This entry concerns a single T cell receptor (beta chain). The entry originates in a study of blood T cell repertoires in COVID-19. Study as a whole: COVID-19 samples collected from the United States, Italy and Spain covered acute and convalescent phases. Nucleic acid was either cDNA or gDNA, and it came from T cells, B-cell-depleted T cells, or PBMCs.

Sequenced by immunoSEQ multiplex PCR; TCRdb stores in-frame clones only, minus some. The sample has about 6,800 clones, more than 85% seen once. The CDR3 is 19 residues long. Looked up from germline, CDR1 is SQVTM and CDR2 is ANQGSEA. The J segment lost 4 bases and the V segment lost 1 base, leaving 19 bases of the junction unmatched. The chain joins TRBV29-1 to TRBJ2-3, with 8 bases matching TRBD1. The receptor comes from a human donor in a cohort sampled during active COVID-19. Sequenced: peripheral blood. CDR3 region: CSVEAGQAGGRALADTQYF. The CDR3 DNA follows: TGCAGCGTTGAAGCGGGACAGGCGGGTGGGAGAGCCCTCGCAGATACGCAGTATTTT.